One and the same sample provided the 28 T cell receptor beta chains below, sequenced in a study of cytomegalovirus exposure and HLA in healthy donors. Here immunoSEQ multiplex PCR was the method, and the copy in TCRdb shows in-frame clones only, minus some. This sample carries roughly 50,000 clones, more than 75% of them seen once, and the ten largest clones take roughly 1%. Sequencing was done on a sample of PBMCs. Receptors originate from a man aged 18 to 35 in good health and CMV-seronegative.

CDR3 DNA sequence: TGTGCCAGCAGCTTTCGGACAGCATACGAGCAGTACTTC. This gives the protein CASSFRTAYEQYF. The rearrangement joins TRBV11-2 to TRBJ2-7; perhaps TRBD1 as D (6 bases). This CDR3 comprises 13 residues. Germline loops: CDR1 SGHAT, CDR2 FQNNGV. V gave up 3 bases and J gave up 4 bases, with 10 bases separating them.

The V gene is TRBV5-1, the J gene TRBJ2-3; no reliable D call. Per germline, CDR1 SGHRS and CDR2 YFSETQ. V lost 1 base and J lost 1, with 4 bases in between. The CDR3 has 13 residues. The CDR3 here is CASSLQGTDTQYF. CDR3 coding DNA: TGCGCCAGCAGCTTGCAGGGCACAGATACGCAGTATTTT. Combining the CDR3 with reference TRBV5-1 and TRBJ2-3 gives the whole variable domain KAGVTQTPRYLIKTRGQQVTLSCSPISGHRSVSWYQQTPGQGLQFLFEYFSETQRNKGNFPGRFSGRQFSNSRSEMNVSTLELGDSALYLCASSLQGTDTQYFGPGTRLTVL.

The chain uses TRBV6-1 and TRBJ2-7; 12 bases are shared with TRBD2. In germline, CDR1 is MNHNS, CDR2 SASEGT. With 7 bases clipped from V and 6 bases from J, the junction kept 7 bases outside the gene matches. This CDR3 is 14 amino acids long. The CDR3 sequence is CASTGGLAGSEQYF. The CDR3 DNA is TGTGCCAGCACTGGTGGACTAGCGGGATCCGAGCAGTACTTC.

This clone occurred once. The chain recombines TRBV2 with TRBJ1-5, with unresolved D. The CDR3 is 14 amino acids. The V gene's germline CDR1 is SNHLY and CDR2 FYNNEI. With 1 base removed from V and 7 bases from J, the gap between germline ends came to 11 bases. The CDR3 sequence: CASSEVTGSQPQHF. The DNA of the CDR3 is TGTGCCAGCAGTGAAGTGACCGGGTCCCAGCCCCAGCATTTT.

The chain combines TRBV28 with TRBJ1-5, with TRBD1 identical over 8 bases. The V and J ends lost 6 bases and 5 bases, in that order; junction bases with no gene match: 9. The CDR3 extends over 15 amino acids. The germline V gene encodes CDR1 MDHEN and CDR2 SYDVKM. Written as DNA, the CDR3 is TGTGCCAGCAGCCAACCTCAGGGGGCTGATCAGCCCCAGCATTTT. It is translated as CASSQPQGADQPQHF.

The chain is built from TRBV19 and TRBJ1-1, with D hard to call. This CDR3 has 12 amino acids. Germline-derived CDR1 and CDR2 are LNHDA and SQIVND (reference sequence). The V and J ends lost 5 bases and 3 bases respectively, with 7 bases between them. CDR3 in amino acids: CASSFVDTEAFF. CDR3 in DNA: TGTGCCAGTAGTTTTGTAGACACTGAAGCTTTCTTT.

This chain connects TRBV9 to TRBJ2-3; D is ambiguous. The CDR3 consists of 15 residues. Looked up from germline, CDR1 is SGDLS and CDR2 is YYNGEE. With 0 bases removed from V and 0 bases from J, the gap between germline ends came to 8 bases. The CDR3 DNA is TGTGCCAGCAGCGTAGGAACGACTAGCACAGATACGCAGTATTTT. It yields the protein CASSVGTTSTDTQYF.

V and J are TRBV7-2 and TRBJ1-1, with TRBD1 identical over 8 bases. The CDR3 runs to 14 residues. Germline values: CDR1 SGHTA, CDR2 FQGNSA. The V segment lost 5 bases and the J segment 3 bases; nucleotides outside the gene matches: 5. CDR3 nucleotide sequence: TGTGCCAGCAGCCCAGGACAGGGTGACACTGAAGCTTTCTTT. Residues: CASSPGQGDTEAFF. Drawing the rest from reference TRBV7-2 and TRBJ1-1, the complete variable domain is GAGVSQSPSNKVTEKGKDVELRCDPISGHTALYWYRQSLGQGLEFLIYFQGNSAPDKSGLPSDRFSAERTGGSVSTLTIQRTQQEDSAVYLCASSPGQGDTEAFFGQGTRLTVV.

This clone has only one observation. This rearrangement joins TRBV7-2 to TRBJ2-7, with TRBD2 matching over 14 bases. Unmatched junction bases numbered 15, after V lost 5 bases and J lost 6 bases. Germline CDR1 SGHTA, CDR2 FQGNSA. The CDR3 is made up of 18 amino acids. CDR3 sequence: CASSPTTSGRALSSEQYF. CDR3 DNA sequence: TGTGCCAGCAGCCCCACGACTAGCGGGAGGGCCCTCTCTAGCGAGCAGTACTTC.

CDR3 protein: CASSQDRDRGSYEQYF. In nucleotides, the CDR3 is TGCGCCAGCAGCCAAGATCGGGACAGGGGCTCCTACGAGCAGTACTTC. The rearrangement uses TRBV4-3 and TRBJ2-7; 10 nucleotides agree with TRBD1. The CDR3 is 16 amino acids. The V segment lost 0 bases and the J segment 0 bases; nucleotides outside the gene matches: 2. Germline V CDR1 and CDR2: LGHNA, YSLEER.

The rearrangement uses TRBV5-4 and TRBJ2-7, with 8 bases that match TRBD1. After removal of 4 bases from V and 2 bases from J, the junction contained 11 bases not matched to a gene. The length of the CDR3 is 16 residues. The germline V gene has CDR1 SGHNT and CDR2 YYREEE (reference sequence). The CDR3 bases are TGTGCCAGCAGCGTGACTGGGACAGGACTAACCTACGAGCAGTACTTC. Amino acid sequence: CASSVTGTGLTYEQYF. Full variable domain (rest looked up from reference TRBV5-4 and TRBJ2-7): ETGVTQSPTHLIKTRGQQVTLRCSSQSGHNTVSWYQQALGQGPQFIFQYYREEENGRGNFPPRFSGLQFPNYSSELNVNALELDDSALYLCASSVTGTGLTYEQYFGPGTRLTVT.

The genes are TRBV5-8 and TRBJ1-1, with 8 bases fitting TRBD1. This CDR3 has 13 amino acids. J was trimmed by 8 bases and V by 4 bases; bases with no gene match: 7. Germline V gene data show CDR1 as SGHTS and CDR2 as YDEGEE. CDR3 sequence: CASSTGQGGEAFF. The CDR3, as DNA: TGTGCCAGCAGCACAGGACAGGGCGGCGAAGCTTTCTTT. The variable domain in full, completed from reference TRBV5-8 and TRBJ1-1, reads EAGVTQSPTHLIKTRGQQATLRCSPISGHTSVYWYQQALGLGLQFLLWYDEGEERNRGNFPPRFSGRQFPNYSSELNVNALELEDSALYLCASSTGQGGEAFFGQGTRLTVV.

V gene TRBV9 combines with J gene TRBJ2-7; 8 bases agree with TRBD1. From germline, CDR1 is SGDLS and CDR2 YYNGEE. There are 14 residues in the CDR3. After removal of 4 bases from V and 3 bases from J, the junction contained 6 bases not matched to a gene. The CDR3 sequence is CASSPTGGSYEQYF. DNA of the CDR3: TGTGCCAGCAGCCCAACAGGGGGGAGCTACGAGCAGTACTTC.

The rearrangement links TRBV19 to TRBJ1-5, with D uncertain. This CDR3 has 14 amino acids. The germline V and J ends were trimmed by 6 bases and 2 bases, with 11 bases remaining between them. The germline V gene has CDR1 LNHDA and CDR2 SQIVND (reference sequence). The CDR3 loop is CASRGGGGNQPQHF. As DNA, the CDR3 is TGTGCCAGTAGGGGAGGAGGCGGCAATCAGCCCCAGCATTTT.

The chain employs TRBV5-1 and TRBJ2-1, with 15 bases aligning to TRBD2. The junction had 2 bases not matched to a gene; V was cut back by 3 bases and J by 1 base. This CDR3 spans 17 amino acids. Per germline, CDR1 SGHRS and CDR2 YFSETQ. The CDR3: CASSSGLAGGSYNEQFF. CDR3 DNA sequence: TGCGCCAGCAGCTCGGGACTAGCGGGAGGTTCCTACAATGAGCAGTTCTTC.

The chain recombines TRBV14 with TRBJ2-7; the match to TRBD2 covers 11 bases. Germline CDR1 is SGHDN and CDR2 is FVKESK. CDR3 length equals 14 residues. Trimming at V came to 2 bases and at J to 3 bases, leaving 0 bases not matched to a gene. The CDR3 spells CASSQTSGSYEQYF. The CDR3 nucleotides are TGTGCCAGCAGCCAAACTAGCGGGAGCTACGAGCAGTACTTC.

The rearrangement joins TRBV14 to TRBJ2-3; D not resolved. The CDR3 runs to 13 residues. CDR1 SGHDN and CDR2 FVKESK come from the germline V gene. The V end was cut by 4 bases, the J end by 2 bases, with 7 bases between. CDR3 bases: TGTGCCAGCAGCCCCCCAGACACAGATACGCAGTATTTT. Translating gives CASSPPDTDTQYF.

The CDR3 protein is CASSLTGGPGNTIYF. CDR3 in DNA: TGTGCCAGCAGTTTAACAGGGGGGCCTGGAAACACCATATATTTT. The chain is built from TRBV28 and TRBJ1-3, with 8 bases matching TRBD1. V was clipped by 2 bases and J by 2 bases; unmatched bases: 2. The CDR3 runs to 15 residues. In germline, CDR1 is MDHEN, CDR2 SYDVKM. The whole variable domain, remainder taken from reference TRBV28 and TRBJ1-3, is DVKVTQSSRYLVKRTGEKVFLECVQDMDHENMFWYRQDPGLGLRLIYFSYDVKMKEKGDIPEGYSVSREKKERFSLILESASTNQTSMYLCASSLTGGPGNTIYFGEGSWLTVV.

The rearrangement uses TRBV7-6 and TRBJ1-4; 9 bases agree with TRBD1. CDR1 is SGHVS, CDR2 FNYEAQ, per germline. The CDR3 consists of 15 residues. J gave up 8 bases and V 5 bases, and 9 bases lay outside the gene matches. CDR3 nucleotide sequence: TGTGCCAGCAGCCAACAGACAGGGGGTGGCGAAAAACTGTTTTTT. Its translation is CASSQQTGGGEKLFF. Combining the CDR3 with reference TRBV7-6 and TRBJ1-4 gives the whole variable domain GAGVSQSPRYKVTKRGQDVALRCDPISGHVSLYWYRQALGQGPEFLTYFNYEAQQDKSGLPNDRFSAERPEGSISTLTIQRTEQRDSAMYRCASSQQTGGGEKLFFGSGTQLSVL.

This clone came up once. This chain links TRBV5-6 with TRBJ1-1; tentatively, D is TRBD1 (5 bases). Germline CDR1 and CDR2: SGHDT and YYEEEE. V was cut by 4 bases and J by 6 bases, with 19 bases left in between. CDR3 length: 15 amino acids. As DNA, the CDR3 is TGTGCCAGCAGCCTGACGACAGACATTCCAGCTGAAGCTTTCTTT. This gives the protein CASSLTTDIPAEAFF.

The chain links TRBV6-1 to TRBJ1-1, with D perhaps TRBD1 (6 bases). This CDR3 has 13 residues. With 6 bases removed from V and 8 bases from J, the gap between germline ends came to 16 bases. Germline V gene data show CDR1 as MNHNS and CDR2 as SASEGT. The CDR3 DNA is TGTGCCAGCAGCCAATGGGGGGGCGCGGAAGCTTTCTTT. Its translation: CASSQWGGAEAFF.

The count of this clone is one. The rearrangement joins TRBV10-3 to TRBJ2-3, with a possible D match to TRBD1 (6 bases). Trimming removed 6 bases at V and 2 bases at J, with 9 bases between. Germline V gives CDR1 ENHRY, CDR2 SYGVKD. The CDR3 is 13 amino acids. The CDR3 sequence: CAIRGQNTDTQYF. The CDR3 coding sequence is TGTGCCATCAGAGGACAGAACACAGATACGCAGTATTTT.

The chain is built from TRBV7-9 and TRBJ2-2; 10 bases map to TRBD2. Germline V gene sequence: CDR1 SEHNR, CDR2 FQNEAQ (reference sequence). There are 15 residues in the CDR3. Losses at the gene ends were 6 bases for V and 3 bases for J; bases not matched to a gene: 4. For the CDR3, the DNA is TGTGCCAGCAGACCAAGCGGGAGGGACACCGGGGAGCTGTTTTTT. This codes for CASRPSGRDTGELFF.

The chain is built from TRBV10-3 and TRBJ2-5; 7 bases align to TRBD1. Germline V CDR1 and CDR2: ENHRY, SYGVKD. J lost 4 bases, V lost 4 bases, and 9 bases had no gene match. This CDR3 spans 15 amino acids. CDR3 in amino acids: CAISVADRVLETQYF. The DNA of the CDR3 is TGTGCCATCAGTGTAGCCGACAGGGTTCTAGAGACCCAGTACTTC.

The rearrangement joins TRBV11-2 to TRBJ1-1, with 7 bases fitting TRBD1. Germline V gene data show CDR1 as SGHAT and CDR2 as FQNNGV. This CDR3 has 14 amino acids. The V and J ends lost 3 bases and 1 base, in that order; junction bases with no gene match: 2. CDR3 region: CASSFGTENTEAFF. The CDR3, as DNA: TGTGCCAGCAGCTTCGGGACAGAGAACACTGAAGCTTTCTTT.

The rearrangement uses TRBV7-2 and TRBJ1-4; a weak D match, TRBD1 (5 bases). CDR3 length: 15 amino acids. Germline-derived CDR1 and CDR2 are SGHTA and FQGNSA. Trimming left V 0 bases short and J 4 bases short, with 9 bases between. The CDR3: CASSLARQGNEKLFF. The CDR3 bases are TGTGCCAGCAGCTTAGCAAGGCAGGGTAATGAAAAACTGTTTTTT.

J is TRBJ2-7 and V is TRBV10-1; D may be TRBD2 (6 bases). Germline CDR1 WNHNN, CDR2 SYGVQD (reference sequence). The CDR3 has 15 amino acids. Trimming pared 2 bases from V and 4 bases from J, leaving 15 bases between. CDR3 sequence (DNA): TGCGCCAGCAGTGAGAGGCGGGACCCTCTGTACGAGCAGTACTTC. Amino acids: CASSERRDPLYEQYF.

This rearrangement joins TRBV1 to TRBJ2-1; no DNA check was done on the table's D call, TRBD2. TRBV1 is termed a pseudogene. This CDR3 contains 16 residues. The CDR3 DNA is TGCACCATCCCGCCAATCGGCGGGAGCTCCTACAATGAGCAGTTCTTC. Translating it yields CTIPPIGGSSYNEQFF.